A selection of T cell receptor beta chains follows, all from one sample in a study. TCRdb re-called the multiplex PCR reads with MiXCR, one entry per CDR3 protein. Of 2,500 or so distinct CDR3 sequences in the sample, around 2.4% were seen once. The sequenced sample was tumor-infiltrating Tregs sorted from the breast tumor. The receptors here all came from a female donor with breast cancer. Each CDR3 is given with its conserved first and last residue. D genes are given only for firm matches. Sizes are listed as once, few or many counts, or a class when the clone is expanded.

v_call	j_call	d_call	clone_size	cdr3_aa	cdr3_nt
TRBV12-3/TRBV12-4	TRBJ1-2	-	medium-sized	CASSASTERHGYTF	TGTGCCAGCAGTGCATCGACAGAGAGGCATGGCTACACCTTC
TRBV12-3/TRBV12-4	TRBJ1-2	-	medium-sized	CASSYRTTTNYGYTF	TGTGCCAGCAGTTATAGGACTACGACTAACTATGGCTACACCTTC
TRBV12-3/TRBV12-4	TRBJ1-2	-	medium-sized	CASSLYSYGYTF	TGTGCCAGCAGTTTATACAGCTATGGCTACACCTTC
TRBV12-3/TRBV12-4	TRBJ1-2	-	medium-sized	CASSFRQYGYTF	TGTGCCAGCAGTTTTCGTCAGTATGGCTACACCTTC
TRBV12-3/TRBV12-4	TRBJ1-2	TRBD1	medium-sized	CASSLTWTGTYYGYTF	TGTGCCAGCAGTTTGACTTGGACAGGGACTTACTATGGCTACACCTTC
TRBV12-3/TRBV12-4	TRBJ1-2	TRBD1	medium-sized	CASSPRTGGYARGYTF	TGTGCCAGCAGTCCCCGGACAGGAGGTTACGCTCGGGGCTACACCTTC
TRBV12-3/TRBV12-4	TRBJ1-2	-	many	CASSEGQGNGNGYTF	TGTGCCAGCAGTGAGGGCCAGGGAAATGGTAATGGCTACACCTTC
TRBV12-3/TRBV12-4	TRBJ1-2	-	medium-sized	CASGPGQGFYGYTF	TGTGCCAGCGGCCCCGGCCAGGGGTTCTATGGCTACACCTTC
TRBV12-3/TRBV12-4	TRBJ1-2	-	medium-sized	CASSLMGIRGYTF	TGTGCCAGCAGTTTAATGGGGATTCGGGGCTACACCTTC
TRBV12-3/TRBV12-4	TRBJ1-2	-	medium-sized	CASSSQTYGYTF	TGTGCCAGCAGTTCTCAGACATATGGCTACACCTTC
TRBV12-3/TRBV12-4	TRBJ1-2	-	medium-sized	CASSLPGSTGLRRYTF	TGTGCCAGCAGTTTGCCCGGATCTACAGGCTTACGGCGCTACACCTTC
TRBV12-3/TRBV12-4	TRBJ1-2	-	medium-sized	CASRRTSGYTF	TGTGCCAGCAGGCGGACAAGTGGCTACACCTTC
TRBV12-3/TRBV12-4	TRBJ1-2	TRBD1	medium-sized	CASSLDREAGYTF	TGTGCCAGCAGTTTGGACAGGGAGGCCGGCTACACCTTC
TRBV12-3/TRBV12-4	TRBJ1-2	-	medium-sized	CASSSRTSHFYGYTF	TGTGCCAGCAGTTCACGGACCTCGCACTTCTATGGCTACACCTTC
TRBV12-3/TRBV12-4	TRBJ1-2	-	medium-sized	CASSLRREGSGYTF	TGTGCCAGCAGTTTACGAAGGGAGGGGAGTGGCTACACCTTC
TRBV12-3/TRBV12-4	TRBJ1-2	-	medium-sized	CASSLRQDHGYTF	TGTGCCAGCAGCCTACGACAGGACCATGGCTACACCTTC
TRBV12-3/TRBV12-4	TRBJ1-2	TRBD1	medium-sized	CASRGQGWIYGYTF	TGTGCCAGCAGGGGACAGGGGTGGATCTATGGCTACACCTTC
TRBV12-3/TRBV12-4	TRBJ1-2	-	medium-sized	CASSLEEVWGYTF	TGTGCCAGCAGTTTAGAAGAGGTCTGGGGCTACACCTTC
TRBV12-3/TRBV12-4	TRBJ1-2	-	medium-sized	CASTLTGPYGYTF	TGTGCCAGCACCCTGACAGGTCCTTATGGCTACACCTTC
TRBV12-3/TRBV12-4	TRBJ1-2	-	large	CASSFHRDYGYTF	TGTGCCAGCAGTTTTCACAGGGACTATGGCTACACCTTC